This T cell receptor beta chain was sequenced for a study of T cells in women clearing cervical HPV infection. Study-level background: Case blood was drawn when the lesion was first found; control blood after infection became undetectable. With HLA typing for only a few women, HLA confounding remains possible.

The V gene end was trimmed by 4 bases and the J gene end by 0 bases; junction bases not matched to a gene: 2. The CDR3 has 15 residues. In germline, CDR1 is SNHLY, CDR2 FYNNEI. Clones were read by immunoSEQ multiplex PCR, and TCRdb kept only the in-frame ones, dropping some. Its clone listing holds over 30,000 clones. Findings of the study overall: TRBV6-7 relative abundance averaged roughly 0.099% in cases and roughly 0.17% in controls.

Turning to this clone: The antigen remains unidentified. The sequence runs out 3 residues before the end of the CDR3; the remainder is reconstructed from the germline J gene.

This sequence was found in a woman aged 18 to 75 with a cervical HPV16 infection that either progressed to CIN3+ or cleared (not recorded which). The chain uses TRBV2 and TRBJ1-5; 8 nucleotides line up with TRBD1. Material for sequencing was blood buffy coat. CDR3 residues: CASSGDRPSNQPQHF. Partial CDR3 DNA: TGTGCCAGCAGTGGGGACAGGCCTAGCAATCAGCCC.